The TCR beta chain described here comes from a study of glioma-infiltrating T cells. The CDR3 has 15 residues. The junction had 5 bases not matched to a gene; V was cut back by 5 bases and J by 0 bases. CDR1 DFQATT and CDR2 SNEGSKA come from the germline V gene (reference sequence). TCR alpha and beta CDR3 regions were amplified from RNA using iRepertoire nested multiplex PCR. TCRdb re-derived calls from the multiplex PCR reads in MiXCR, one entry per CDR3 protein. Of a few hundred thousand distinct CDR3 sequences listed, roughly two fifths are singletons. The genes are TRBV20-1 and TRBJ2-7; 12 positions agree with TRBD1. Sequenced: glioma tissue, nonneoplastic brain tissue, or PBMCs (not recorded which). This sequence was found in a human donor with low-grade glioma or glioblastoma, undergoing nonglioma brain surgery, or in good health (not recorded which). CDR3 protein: CSAFVGQGASYEQYF. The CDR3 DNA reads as TGCAGTGCTTTCGTGGGACAGGGGGCCTCCTACGAGCAGTACTTC.